One sample yielded the 23 T cell receptor beta chains listed below, sequenced in a study of T cell repertoires in cytomegalovirus infection. Each CDR3 protein is one row after TCRdb ran MiXCR on the reads. The table lists under 600,000 distinct CDR3 sequences, 16% of them singletons. The specimen sequenced was CD8+ T cells from PBMCs. Every receptor here comes from a human donor in good health (CMV status not recorded). Some clones in this sample may be carry-over from other donors' samples.

The chain combines TRBV2 with TRBJ1-2; D unresolved. The V end lost 9 bases, the J end lost 8 bases, and 13 bases lay between the germline ends. The CDR3 contains 11 residues. Germline V CDR1 and CDR2: SNHLY, FYNNEI. Written as DNA, the CDR3 is TGTGCCAGTCCCCGGAGCGGAGGCTACACCTTC. This codes for CASPRSGGYTF.

This chain uses TRBV4-2 with TRBJ2-1; D might be TRBD2 (6 bases). The CDR3 runs to 14 residues. V was shortened by 0 bases and J by 10 bases, with 13 bases between the two germline ends. Germline V gene sequence: CDR1 LGHNA, CDR2 YNFKEQ. The CDR3 region is CASSQDERGMEQFF. The CDR3, as DNA: TGTGCCAGCAGCCAAGATGAACGCGGGATGGAGCAGTTCTTC.

The chain carries TRBV5-5 and TRBJ1-1, with a tentative D call TRBD1 (6 bases). CDR1 is SGHKS, CDR2 YYEKEE, per germline (reference sequence). The CDR3 runs 15 residues. Trimming cost V 4 bases and J 1 base, with 14 bases left between them. In DNA form, the CDR3 reads TGTGCCAGCAGCCCTGCAGGGGCTCGGAACACTGAAGCTTTCTTT. This translates into CASSPAGARNTEAFF.

In its sample, this clonotype was seen many times. The rearrangement links TRBV7-8 to TRBJ1-2; TRBD1 matches at 12 bases. The CDR3 sequence is 15 residues long. V gave up 1 base and J gave up 7 bases; unmatched junction bases: 4. The germline V gene has CDR1 SGHVS and CDR2 FQNEAQ. In DNA form, the CDR3 reads TGTGCCAGCAGCTTAGAGGGACAGGGGGCGCTTGGCTACACCTTC. Its protein is CASSLEGQGALGYTF.

With respect to this clonotype: The conserved phenylalanine or tryptophan is not found at the CDR3 terminus, so this likely reflects a read error. The rearrangement joins TRBV7-2 to TRBJ2-7, with D possibly being TRBD1 (6 bases). Per germline, CDR1 SGHTA and CDR2 FQGNSA. Trimming removed 5 bases from V and 0 bases from J, with 14 bases in between. The CDR3 is 15 residues long. The CDR3 region is CASSPRKGVSYEQYL. For the CDR3, the DNA is TGTGCCAGCAGCCCCAGGAAGGGGGTCTCCTACGAGCAGTACTTA.

This clonotype was picked up a small number of times. The J gene is TRBJ1-5, the V gene TRBV3-1; TRBD1 agrees at 7 bases. The CDR3 runs 15 residues. J gave up 3 bases and V 4 bases, and 6 bases lay outside the gene matches. The V gene's germline CDR1 is LGHDT and CDR2 YNNKEL (reference sequence). In nucleotides, the CDR3 is TGTGCCAGCAGCCGCGGACAGGCGCTCAATCAGCCCCAGCATTTT. It specifies CASSRGQALNQPQHF. The full variable domain, with the rest looked up from reference TRBV3-1 and TRBJ1-5, is DTAVSQTPKYLVTQMGNDKSIKCEQNLGHDTMYWYKQDSKKFLKIMFSYNNKELIINETVPNRFSPKSPDKAHLNLHINSLELGDSAVYFCASSRGQALNQPQHFGDGTRLSIL.

This clonotype was counted many times. The J gene is TRBJ2-6, the V gene TRBV6-5; D gene unclear. The germline V gene has CDR1 MNHEY and CDR2 SVGAGI. CDR3 length: 16 residues. V gave up 4 bases and J gave up 0 bases, with 10 bases separating them. The chain's CDR3 is CASSLDGFSGANVLTF. The CDR3 nucleotides are TGTGCCAGCAGTTTGGACGGGTTCTCTGGGGCCAACGTCCTGACTTTC.

This clonotype was picked up many times. The junction shows a germline mismatch at one end, possibly a read error. J is TRBJ1-2 and V is TRBV19; D remains ambiguous. The V gene's germline CDR1 is LNHDA and CDR2 SQIVND (reference sequence). This CDR3 comprises 14 residues. The CDR3 loop is CASLDPLLSFAQAF. CDR3 coding DNA: TGTGCCAGTCTTGACCCCCTTTTATCCTTCGCGCAGGCCTTC.

This clonotype was detected ten times or more. This rearrangement joins TRBV27 to TRBJ1-2; 7 positions match TRBD1. Germline lookup yields CDR1 MNHEY and CDR2 SMNVEV (reference sequence). V was pared by 5 bases and J by 3 bases, with 9 bases of the junction left unmatched. The CDR3 has 15 residues. The chain's CDR3 is CASSNDREGYYGYTF. The DNA of the CDR3 is TGTGCCAGCAGTAACGACAGGGAGGGGTACTATGGCTACACCTTC.

This clonotype turned up a few times. The chain joins TRBV5-6 to TRBJ2-5, with D perhaps matching TRBD2 (6 bases). This CDR3 spans 15 amino acids. CDR1 is SGHDT, CDR2 YYEEEE, per germline. The V and J ends lost 0 bases and 5 bases respectively, with 14 bases between them. CDR3 coding DNA: TGTGCCAGCAGCTTGGACGCGGCAGGGAGGGAGACCCAGTACTTC. It translates to CASSLDAAGRETQYF.

This clonotype has a count of ten or more. The chain recombines TRBV7-8 with TRBJ2-5, with 7 bases that match TRBD1. In germline, CDR1 is SGHVS, CDR2 FQNEAQ. This CDR3 contains 17 residues. The V segment lost 3 bases and the J segment 1 base; nucleotides outside the gene matches: 11. The CDR3 loop is CASSFPAGTVFQETQYF. CDR3 bases: TGTGCCAGCAGCTTTCCTGCCGGGACAGTCTTCCAAGAGACCCAGTACTTC. Drawing the rest from reference TRBV7-8 and TRBJ2-5, the complete variable domain is GAGVSQSPRYKVAKRGQDVALRCDPISGHVSLFWYQQALGQGPEFLTYFQNEAQLDKSGLPSDRFFAERPEGSVSTLKIQRTQQEDSAVYLCASSFPAGTVFQETQYFGPGTRLLVL.

Written as DNA, the CDR3 is TGCGCCAGCAGCTCGACAGGGGGGGCTGAAAAACTGTTTTTT. Translation: CASSSTGGAEKLFF. V gene TRBV5-1 combines with J gene TRBJ1-4; 9 bases are shared with TRBD1. Looked up from germline, CDR1 is SGHRS and CDR2 is YFSETQ. CDR3 length equals 14 residues. Trimming at V came to 3 bases and at J to 7 bases, leaving 4 bases not matched to a gene.

This clonotype came up many times. The V and J genes are TRBV28 and TRBJ1-2; 9 bases agree with TRBD1. CDR3 length: 15 residues. With V trimmed by 5 bases and J by 1 base, 5 bases remained unmatched. Germline V lookup: CDR1 MDHEN, CDR2 SYDVKM. The CDR3 DNA follows: TGTGCCAGCAGTCCCCGGGACAGGGATAACTATGGCTACACCTTC. It specifies CASSPRDRDNYGYTF.

The gene calls are TRBV6-6 and TRBJ2-7; D assignment may be TRBD1 or TRBD2 (5 bases each). Trimming pared 5 bases from V and 0 bases from J, leaving 14 bases between. This CDR3 is built from 15 residues. Germline assignment: CDR1 MNHNY and CDR2 SVGAGI (reference sequence). The CDR3 loop reads CASSSRDGISYEQYF. CDR3 nucleotides: TGTGCCAGCAGTAGCCGGGACGGAATCTCCTACGAGCAGTACTTC.

This clonotype was observed a handful of times. The chain has TRBV9 and TRBJ1-2, with TRBD1 as a possible D gene (5 bases). This CDR3 is built from 14 residues. Trimming stripped 4 bases from V and 8 bases from J, with 18 bases between. The germline V gene has CDR1 SGDLS and CDR2 YYNGEE. CDR3 sequence: CASSPSRTIKGYTF. The CDR3 coding sequence is TGTGCCAGCAGCCCCAGCCGGACAATCAAGGGCTACACCTTC.

This clonotype appeared many times. The rearrangement uses TRBV7-9 and TRBJ2-7; the match to TRBD2 covers 10 bases. The V gene's germline CDR1 is SEHNR and CDR2 FQNEAQ (reference sequence). This CDR3 spans 16 amino acids. J was trimmed by 1 base and V by 3 bases; bases with no gene match: 6. CDR3 residues: CASSFPTSGVSYEQYF. The CDR3 DNA sequence: TGTGCCAGCAGCTTCCCCACTAGCGGGGTTTCCTACGAGCAGTACTTC.

This rearrangement joins TRBV4-1 to TRBJ1-4; D remains unclear. Germline CDR1 and CDR2: MGHRA and YSYEKL. The CDR3 has 14 amino acids. V was trimmed by 3 bases and J by 0 bases, leaving 5 bases between them. As DNA, the CDR3 is TGCGCCAGCAGCCAGGCAGCAACTAATGAAAAACTGTTTTTT. As protein: CASSQAATNEKLFF.

This clonotype was observed at least ten times. The V and J genes are TRBV7-6 and TRBJ2-7, with 7 bases identical to TRBD1. With V trimmed by 1 base and J by 0 bases, 3 bases remained unmatched. The CDR3 is 15 residues long. CDR1 SGHVS and CDR2 FNYEAQ come from the germline V gene. The CDR3 loop reads CASSLEGTASYEQYF. CDR3 DNA: TGTGCCAGCAGCTTAGAAGGGACAGCCTCCTACGAGCAGTACTTC.

This clonotype was observed many times. The J gene is TRBJ2-1, the V gene TRBV19; the match to TRBD1 covers 9 bases. Germline CDR1 and CDR2: LNHDA and SQIVND (reference sequence). V was clipped by 5 bases and J by 8 bases; unmatched bases: 10. The CDR3 is made up of 15 amino acids. The CDR3 DNA follows: TGTGCCAGTAGTCGTCCGGGACAGGGCGAGGATGAGCAGTTCTTC. It codes for CASSRPGQGEDEQFF.

V is TRBV4-2 and J is TRBJ1-2; 10 nucleotides align to TRBD1. The V gene's germline CDR1 is LGHNA and CDR2 YNFKEQ. The CDR3 consists of 17 residues. Trimming cost V 4 bases and J 5 bases; bases outside gene matches: 13. CDR3 sequence: CASSPHRRDRGNYGYTF. CDR3 coding DNA: TGTGCCAGCAGCCCGCACCGTAGGGACAGGGGAAATTATGGCTACACCTTC.

This clonotype was seen at least ten times. This chain connects TRBV12-5 to TRBJ1-1; 10 nucleotides agree with TRBD1. Per the germline V gene, CDR1 is LGHNT and CDR2 is FRNRAP. The trim removed 5 bases at V and 6 bases at J, leaving 9 bases unmatched. The CDR3 has 15 amino acids. The CDR3, as DNA: TGTGCTAGTGGTGAACCGCGGGACAGGGGATCTGAAGCTTTCTTT. It specifies CASGEPRDRGSEAFF.

This clonotype was detected many times. This sequence joins TRBV15 and TRBJ1-3, with D tentatively TRBD1 (6 bases). Deletions cut 5 bases from V and 5 bases from J, with 22 bases between. Germline V gives CDR1 LNHNV, CDR2 YYDKDF (reference sequence). CDR3 length equals 17 residues. The CDR3 loop is CATSPRGGPSLRNTIYF. DNA of the CDR3: TGTGCCACCAGCCCCCGGGGGGGGCCTTCCCTTCGAAACACCATATATTTT. Combining the CDR3 with reference TRBV15 and TRBJ1-3 gives the whole variable domain DAMVIQNPRYQVTQFGKPVTLSCSQTLNHNVMYWYQQKSSQAPKLLFHYYDKDFNNEADTPDNFQSRRPNTSFCFLDIRSPGLGDTAMYLCATSPRGGPSLRNTIYFGEGSWLTVV.

This clonotype occurred many times. The gene calls are TRBV27 and TRBJ2-3, with TRBD2 matching 14 bases. The V and J ends lost 11 bases and 0 bases, in that order; junction bases with no gene match: 7. Germline V gene sequence: CDR1 MNHEY, CDR2 SMNVEV (reference sequence). This CDR3 spans 16 amino acids. CDR3 coding DNA: TGTGCCGGACGACTAGCGGGAGGGGGGAGCACAGATACGCAGTATTTT. As protein: CAGRLAGGGSTDTQYF.